The 23 T cell receptor beta chains presented below share a single source sample, sequenced in a study of molecular identifiers for immune sequencing clone quantification (dated by TCRdb to 2016 to 2019). Libraries were constructed by PCR. The run used an Illumina HiSeq 4000. The raw public data were reprocessed by TCRdb itself: fastp quality trimming at Q25, MiXCR clonotype calling, in-frame beta chains only. Under each unique CDR3 protein, matching rows form one entry showing the most common genes and DNA. Across this sample there are around 460,000 distinct CDR3 sequences, with around 21% seen only once. Of the sample, around 0.86% is held by the ten largest clones. The sample taken for sequencing was naive CD8+ T cells from blood, with Jurkat cell RNA spiked in. The cell subset or site label, read with the paper, signifies: FACS-sorted CD8+CD4-CCR7+CD45RA+ naive T cells. These receptors all come from a human donor in good health. Some libraries in this study had Jurkat cell RNA spiked in.

The chain joins TRBV27 to TRBJ1-1; D is ambiguous. This CDR3 is 11 amino acids long. Germline CDR1 reads MNHEY; CDR2 reads SMNVEV (reference sequence). V was trimmed by 8 bases and J by 1 base, leaving 5 bases between them. In DNA, the CDR3 is TGTGCCAGCCTCTGGAACACTGAAGCTTTCTTT. Translating it yields CASLWNTEAFF.

This clonotype occurred many times. The rearrangement joins TRBV20-1 to TRBJ2-5, with D tentatively TRBD1 (6 bases). The CDR3 sequence is 15 residues long. Germline lookup yields CDR1 DFQATT and CDR2 SNEGSKA (reference sequence). V gave up 0 bases and J gave up 0 bases, with 11 bases separating them. The DNA of the CDR3 is TGCAGTGCTAGAGATTGGGACAAGTACCAAGAGACCCAGTACTTC. Translating gives CSARDWDKYQETQYF.

This clonotype appeared a few times. The CDR3 DNA is TGCGCCAGCAGCCAAGATCATGGGGCCCTCGAGCAGTACTTC. This gives the protein CASSQDHGALEQYF. The chain uses TRBV4-1 and TRBJ2-7, with D tentatively TRBD1 (5 bases). The length of the CDR3 is 14 residues. Germline V CDR1 and CDR2: MGHRA, YSYEKL. Trimming took off 0 bases at V and 6 bases at J, with 12 bases between the two ends.

Regarding this clonotype: A single base separates this from a much larger clone, so it may be a read error. The gene calls are TRBV19 and TRBJ2-1, with D unclear. The CDR3 runs 16 residues. CDR1 and CDR2 from the germline V gene are LNHDA and SQIVND (reference sequence). The V end lost 2 bases, the J end lost 13 bases, and 24 bases lay between the germline ends. Here the CDR3 DNA reads TGTGCCAGTAGTATACGGGTCTTCTCCCGTGAGTTGATTCAGTTCTTC. This translates into CASSIRVFSRELIQFF.

At least ten counts were recorded for this clonotype. V is TRBV6-2 or TRBV6-3 and J is TRBJ1-2; D remains ambiguous. The CDR3 covers 13 residues. Trimming cost V 2 bases and J 5 bases, with 9 bases left between them. CDR1 and CDR2 (germline): MNHEY, SVGEGT. DNA for the CDR3: TGTGCCAGCAGTTACGACGAGATGTATGGCTACACCTTC. Protein sequence: CASSYDEMYGYTF.

Only a few counts were recorded for this clonotype. The V gene is TRBV12-3 or TRBV12-4, the J gene TRBJ2-7; D not resolved. V dropped 5 bases and J dropped 3 bases, with 5 bases sitting between them. This CDR3 has 11 amino acids. For the CDR3, the DNA is TGTGCCAGCAGTACTATCTACGAGCAGTACTTC. Translating it yields CASSTIYEQYF.

Comment on this clonotype: A clone one base away is much larger, so this may be a read error. This chain connects TRBV2 to TRBJ2-2; D is possibly TRBD2 (6 bases). CDR1 is SNHLY and CDR2 is FYNNEI in the germline V gene. The CDR3 consists of 14 residues. CDR3 residues: CASRKGPNTGGLFF. CDR3 coding DNA: TGTGCCAGCAGGAAGGGACCGAACACCGGGGGGCTGTTTTTT.

With respect to this clonotype: Given a much more abundant clone one base away, this may be a read error. The chain employs TRBV6-4 and TRBJ1-1, with TRBD1 matching over 7 bases. The germline gives CDR1 MRHNA, CDR2 SNTAGT. The J segment lost 10 bases and the V segment lost 7 bases, leaving 9 bases of the junction unmatched. The CDR3 covers 12 residues. The CDR3 loop is CASISTGDVAFF. DNA of the CDR3: TGTGCCAGCATCTCAACAGGGGACGTAGCTTTCTTT.

This clonotype was picked up many times. The chain joins TRBV4-3 to TRBJ1-5; tentative D call: TRBD1 (5 bases). The ends were cut back, 0 bases at V and 3 bases at J, with 9 bases in the middle. This CDR3 has 15 residues. Germline CDR1 LGHNA, CDR2 YSLEER. In DNA form, the CDR3 reads TGCGCCAGCAGCCAAGATCGACAGATCAATCAGCCCCAGCATTTT. Protein: CASSQDRQINQPQHF.

For this clonotype: A clone one base away is much larger, so this may be a read error. This rearrangement joins TRBV5-1 to TRBJ2-7; 8 nucleotides line up with TRBD2. Germline CDR1 and CDR2: SGHRS and YFSETQ. J was trimmed by 7 bases and V by 4 bases; bases with no gene match: 7. CDR3 length equals 13 residues. The chain's CDR3 is CASSREASGEQYF. The CDR3 coding sequence is TGCGCCAGCAGCCGAGAGGCTAGCGGGGAGCAGTACTTC.

V usage is TRBV7-9 and J usage is TRBJ1-1; 8 bases fit TRBD1. This CDR3 has 13 residues. V dropped 3 bases and J dropped 7; count of bases not matched to a gene: 4. The V gene's germline CDR1 is SEHNR and CDR2 FQNEAQ (reference sequence). The CDR3 loop reads CASSFPDRDEAFF. Here the CDR3 DNA reads TGTGCCAGCAGCTTCCCGGACAGGGATGAAGCTTTCTTT.

This clonotype was found many times. This chain connects TRBV7-9 to TRBJ2-1; D is ambiguous. The length of the CDR3 is 12 residues. CDR1 and CDR2 from the germline V gene are SEHNR and FQNEAQ (reference sequence). Trimming took off 4 bases at V and 9 bases at J, with 10 bases between the two ends. The CDR3 nucleotides are TGTGCCAGCAGCTCACTTGTGGGTGAGCAGTTCTTC. This codes for CASSSLVGEQFF.

This chain joins TRBV28 and TRBJ1-4; D is ambiguous. V shed 1 base and J shed 8 bases, with 11 bases lying between them. This CDR3 is 14 amino acids long. The germline V gene has CDR1 MDHEN and CDR2 SYDVKM. The CDR3 region has the DNA TGTGCCAGCAGTTTATCGACGGGCGTCGAAAAACTGTTTTTT. Encoded protein: CASSLSTGVEKLFF.

This clonotype was found many times. The V gene is TRBV29-1, the J gene TRBJ2-7; D tentatively reads TRBD1 or TRBD2 (6 bases each). The ends were cut back, 4 bases at V and 4 bases at J, with 17 bases in the middle. This CDR3 comprises 14 residues. CDR1 and CDR2 (germline): SQVTM, ANQGSEA. The CDR3 loop reads CSVVWSGARYEQYF. DNA for the CDR3: TGCAGCGTTGTATGGTCGGGGGCGAGGTACGAGCAGTACTTC.

V and J are TRBV5-1 and TRBJ1-4, with TRBD1 identical over 8 bases. The CDR3 sequence is 15 residues long. Looked up from germline, CDR1 is SGHRS and CDR2 is YFSETQ. The trim removed 0 bases at V and 8 bases at J, leaving 6 bases unmatched. The CDR3: CASSLEGQAGEKLFF. The CDR3 coding sequence is TGCGCCAGCAGCTTGGAGGGACAGGCAGGCGAAAAACTGTTTTTT. Combining the CDR3 with reference TRBV5-1 and TRBJ1-4 gives the whole variable domain KAGVTQTPRYLIKTRGQQVTLSCSPISGHRSVSWYQQTPGQGLQFLFEYFSETQRNKGNFPGRFSGRQFSNSRSEMNVSTLELGDSALYLCASSLEGQAGEKLFFGSGTQLSVL.

This clonotype was seen a handful of times. The chain joins TRBV9 to TRBJ2-2, with 9 bases fitting TRBD2. Germline V CDR1 and CDR2: SGDLS, YYNGEE. This CDR3 comprises 15 residues. V dropped 0 bases and J dropped 6; count of bases not matched to a gene: 3. As DNA, the CDR3 is TGTGCCAGCAGCGTAGGTAGCGGGAGTGCCGGGGAGCTGTTTTTT. This sequence encodes CASSVGSGSAGELFF. Based on the CDR3 plus reference TRBV9 and TRBJ2-2, the full variable domain is DSGVTQTPKHLITATGQRVTLRCSPRSGDLSVYWYQQSLDQGLQFLIQYYNGEERAKGNILERFSAQQFPDLHSELNLSSLELGDSALYFCASSVGSGSAGELFFGEGSRLTVL.

The table lists this clonotype with a few counts. The chain links TRBV7-9 to TRBJ2-3; D possibly corresponds to TRBD2 (6 bases). There are 15 residues in the CDR3. The V end was cut by 11 bases, the J end by 6 bases, with 24 bases between. CDR1 is SEHNR and CDR2 is FQNEAQ in the germline V gene (reference sequence). The CDR3, as DNA: TGTGCCCCCGGAAGAAGCGATGGGGGAGGTGATACGCAGTATTTT. Protein: CAPGRSDGGGDTQYF.

V is TRBV4-3 and J is TRBJ1-2; 9 bases map to TRBD1. V was clipped by 1 base and J by 2 bases; unmatched bases: 5. This CDR3 has 16 residues. Per the germline V gene, CDR1 is LGHNA and CDR2 is YSLEER. The CDR3 sequence is CASSQVGDRENYGYTF. CDR3 nucleotide sequence: TGCGCCAGCAGCCAAGTGGGGGACAGGGAAAACTATGGCTACACCTTC.

The sample holds many counts of this clonotype. This sequence joins TRBV4-1 and TRBJ1-1; D is ambiguous. The germline V gene encodes CDR1 MGHRA and CDR2 YSYEKL. V was trimmed by 1 base and J by 0 bases, leaving 9 bases between them. The CDR3 length is 15 residues. The DNA for the CDR3 is TGCGCCAGCAGCCAAGCTGGAGGTTTGAACACTGAAGCTTTCTTT. As protein: CASSQAGGLNTEAFF.

This clonotype was counted ten times or more. The rearrangement uses TRBV4-1 and TRBJ1-2; D is perhaps TRBD1 (5 bases). The CDR3 spans 15 residues. The ends were cut back, 1 base at V and 2 bases at J, with 11 bases in the middle. Germline V gives CDR1 MGHRA, CDR2 YSYEKL. The chain's CDR3 is CASSQVDSPNYGYTF. Here the CDR3 DNA reads TGCGCCAGCAGCCAAGTAGACAGTCCCAACTATGGCTACACCTTC.

This clonotype came up once. A single base separates this from a much larger clone, so it may be a read error. CDR3 coding DNA: TGTGCCGGCAGTGGAGCGGGGTCGGCTCAGCCCCAGCATTTT. Translation: CAGSGAGSAQPQHF. The V gene is TRBV27, the J gene TRBJ1-5, with D unresolved. CDR1 and CDR2 from the germline V gene are MNHEY and SMNVEV (reference sequence). The length of the CDR3 is 14 residues.

The chain employs TRBV14 and TRBJ1-2, with D possibly being TRBD1 (5 bases). CDR3 size: 13 residues. V shed 1 base and J shed 4 bases, with 7 bases lying between them. The germline V gene has CDR1 SGHDN and CDR2 FVKESK. The CDR3 DNA reads TGTGCCAGCAGCCAAGGGGACCCCTATGGCTACACCTTC. This encodes CASSQGDPYGYTF.

This clonotype was counted at least ten times. This chain links TRBV20-1 with TRBJ2-3; TRBD2 might be the D (7 bases). V shed 0 bases and J shed 2 bases, with 15 bases lying between them. Germline loops: CDR1 DFQATT, CDR2 SNEGSKA (reference sequence). This CDR3 region has 16 residues. The CDR3 reads CSARDSMAGATDTQYF. The CDR3 DNA is TGCAGTGCTAGAGATAGTATGGCGGGGGCCACAGATACGCAGTATTTT.